This T cell receptor beta chain was found in a study of blood T cell repertoires in COVID-19. Overall study context: Donors in the United States, Italy and Spain gave samples during acute or convalescent COVID-19. The analysed material was cDNA or gDNA that came from T cells, B-cell-depleted T cells, or PBMCs.

Original handling: Estimation of nucleated cell counts relied on the amplification of reference gene primers. Produced via immunoSEQ multiplex PCR; TCRdb's table is partial and in-frame only. V, J and clone size are taken as reported in that table, and D and trimming were inferred from the DNA itself. The top ten hold around 24% of the sample, which has 40,000 or so clones, about 80% seen once. The J segment lost 0 bases and the V segment lost 6 bases, leaving 4 bases of the junction unmatched. The CDR3 consists of 14 residues. Per the germline V gene, CDR1 is SGHAT and CDR2 is FQDESV (reference sequence).

The chain has TRBV11-1 and TRBJ1-1; TRBD1 matches 7 bases. What was sequenced was peripheral blood. This clonotype was sampled from a human donor with acute or convalescent COVID-19. The donor label of this sample is uncertain. CDR3 sequence: CASSTRGVNTEAFF. CDR3 DNA sequence: TGTGCCAGCAGTACCAGGGGGGTGAACACTGAAGCTTTCTTT.